The entry below gives a single TCR beta chain sequence along with its context. The antigen is unknown. This sample stems from a study of T cells in Graves' hyperthyroidism and ophthalmopathy. The study, taken as a whole, reports: A model of 13 V-J pairs discriminated ophthalmopathy from stable hyperthyroidism. Among thyroid clonotypes expanded above 0.001, most also appeared in blood.

Between the trimmed V and J ends, which lost 5 bases and 5 bases, there was a span of 27 bases. Germline CDR1 reads SEHNR; CDR2 reads FQNEAQ (reference sequence). The CDR3 has 18 residues. The investigators amplified TCR beta CDR3 regions from RNA transcripts. The HTBI primer set drove a first-round RT-PCR of the TCR CDR3. TCRdb re-called the multiplex PCR reads with MiXCR, one entry per CDR3 protein. The table lists hundreds of thousands of distinct CDR3 sequences, approximately 44% of them singletons. The TCR originated in a woman aged 18-30 years with Graves' hyperthyroidism. V gene TRBV7-9 combines with J gene TRBJ2-5; no reliable D call. Sequencing was done on a sample of peripheral blood or thyroid tissue (not recorded which). The CDR3 nucleotides read TGTGCCAGCAGCCTGAGTAGGAGAACTGTTCGAGTTCAGGAGACCCAGTACTTC. This gives the protein CASSLSRRTVRVQETQYF.